This is a list of T cell receptor beta chains from one sample in a study of T cell repertoires in cytomegalovirus infection. MiXCR, applied by TCRdb to the reads, yields one record per CDR3 protein. The repertoire includes about 530,000 distinct CDR3 sequences, less than 30% of them detected once, and roughly an eighth sits in the top ten. Sequencing input: PBMCs. The receptor set was obtained from a human donor in good health (CMV status not recorded). Some clones in this sample may be carry-over from other donors' samples. Each CDR3 is given with its conserved first and last residue. The D gene is left open where the match is weak. Rows give clone size only sometimes, using once, few, many, or a class for an expanded clone.

j_call	d_call	v_call	clone_size	cdr3_nt	cdr3_aa
TRBJ2-7	.	TRBV5-4	.	TGTGCCAGCAGCTTGGTCGCGGGCTCAACCTACGAGCAGTACTTC	CASSLVAGSTYEQYF
TRBJ2-7	.	TRBV20-1	.	TGCAGTGCTAGAGATGGGGGGACAGATCACTACGAGCAGTACTTC	CSARDGGTDHYEQYF
TRBJ1-2	.	TRBV7-9	few	TGTGCCAGCAGCTTAGCGCTGGGGTTCGGAAAAGCTAACTATGGCTACACCTTC	CASSLALGFGKANYGYTF
TRBJ2-2	.	TRBV6-1	few	TGTGCCAGCAGTCGACCCCTCGACACCGGGGAGCTGTTTTTT	CASSRPLDTGELFF
TRBJ2-5	TRBD2	TRBV7-8	.	TGTGCCAGCAGCTTAGAGGGACTAGCGGGGACCCAAGAGACCCAGTACTTC	CASSLEGLAGTQETQYF
TRBJ2-7	.	TRBV7-6	few	TGTGCCAGCAGCTTAGCTGCCCGTGGGAGCGAGCAGTACTTC	CASSLAARGSEQYF
TRBJ2-1	.	TRBV9	few	TGTGCCAGCAGCGTAAACGATGAGCAGTTCTTC	CASSVNDEQFF
TRBJ2-1	TRBD2	TRBV20-1	few	TGCAGTGCTAGAGGTCGTGGGGGCGGGAGGGGCTACGAGCAGTTCTTC	CSARGRGGGRGYEQFF
TRBJ2-7	.	TRBV7-9	.	TGTGCCAGCAGCCTGACATCAAGGGCATACGAGCAGTACTTC	CASSLTSRAYEQYF
TRBJ2-1	.	TRBV7-6	many	TGTGCCAGCAGCTTAAATTTCTACGGGAACAATGAGCAGTTCTTC	CASSLNFYGNNEQFF
TRBJ2-3	.	TRBV7-2	many	TGTGCCAGCAGCGAACAGGGTACAGATACGCAGTATTTT	CASSEQGTDTQYF
TRBJ1-1	.	TRBV7-9	few	TGTGCCAGCAGCTTCGGAGTAGGGGGGGACACTGAAGCTTTCTTT	CASSFGVGGDTEAFF
TRBJ1-1	.	TRBV4-1	many	TGCGCCAGCAGCCTTAGCACTCTGAGCGGCACTGAAGCTTTCTTT	CASSLSTLSGTEAFF
TRBJ2-2	.	TRBV11-2	few	TGTGCCAGCAGCTTAGACGGCGCAGGCTGGGCCGGGGAGCTGTTTTTT	CASSLDGAGWAGELFF
TRBJ1-4	TRBD1	TRBV7-9	many	TGTGCCAGCAGCCCGCCCGGGACAGCTAATGAAAAACTGTTTTTT	CASSPPGTANEKLFF
TRBJ2-1	TRBD2	TRBV28	few	TGTGCCAGCAATCTAGCGGGAGGGTCCTACAATGAGCAGTTCTTC	CASNLAGGSYNEQFF
TRBJ1-2	.	TRBV7-2	many	TGTGCCAGCAGCTCCAGTGGTGTGACTTCTAACTATGGCTACACCTTC	CASSSSGVTSNYGYTF
TRBJ2-7	TRBD2	TRBV7-3	few	TGTGCCAGCAGCCTAGCGGGAGGCCAGTTCGACGAGCAGTACTTC	CASSLAGGQFDEQYF
TRBJ2-1	TRBD2	TRBV2	.	TGTGCCAGCAATGGACTAGCGGGAGATGAGCAGTTCTTC	CASNGLAGDEQFF
TRBJ2-1	TRBD2	TRBV6-4	.	TGTGCCAGCAGCCCCGGGACTAGCAGTAGTGAGCAGTTCTTC	CASSPGTSSSEQFF
TRBJ1-1	.	TRBV7-2	many	TGTGCCAGCAGCTTAATTCAGGACACTGAAGCTTTCTTT	CASSLIQDTEAFF
TRBJ1-1	.	TRBV7-9	few	TGTGCCAGCAGCTTAGAACAGAGGGGTTCTGAAGCTTTCTTT	CASSLEQRGSEAFF
TRBJ2-5	TRBD2	TRBV4-1	few	TGCGCCAGCAGCCAAGACGGACTAGCGGGAGTGCCGAAGGGAGAGACCCAGTACTTC	CASSQDGLAGVPKGETQYF
TRBJ1-3	.	TRBV7-6	many	TGTGCCAGCAGCTTAGCCCAGGGGCCTGGAAACACCATATATTTT	CASSLAQGPGNTIYF
TRBJ2-4	.	TRBV6-2/TRBV6-3	many	TGTGCCAGCCGGGGGGACAAAGGGGGAAACATTCAGTACTTC	CASRGDKGGNIQYF
TRBJ2-7	.	TRBV2	.	TGTGCCAGCAAGACAACTCTCCTTCTCGGGCGGGGCTACGAGCAGTACTTC	CASKTTLLLGRGYEQYF
TRBJ2-5	.	TRBV5-6	few	TGTGCCAGCGGGGGGACAGATCAAGAGACCCAGTACTTC	CASGGTDQETQYF
TRBJ2-3	TRBD2	TRBV6-2/TRBV6-3	.	TGTGCCAGCAGTTATCCTAGCGGGTCCAATACGCAGTATTTT	CASSYPSGSNTQYF
TRBJ2-7	.	TRBV19	.	TGTGCCAGTAGTATATACCCAGGCGCCTACGAGCAGTACTTC	CASSIYPGAYEQYF
TRBJ2-1	TRBD2	TRBV20-1	.	TGCAGTGCCAGACCTCAGGGGGCGACTAGCGGGAGTCCCCCGGACAATGAGCAGTTCTTC	CSARPQGATSGSPPDNEQFF
TRBJ1-6	.	TRBV28	.	TGTGCCAGCAGAGGGGAGGGGGATTCACCCCTCCACTTT	CASRGEGDSPLHF
TRBJ2-1	TRBD2	TRBV6-2/TRBV6-3	.	TGTGCCAGCAGGGAGCCGTCCGGGACTAGCATTAATGAGCAGTTCTTC	CASREPSGTSINEQFF
TRBJ2-1	.	TRBV20-1	many	TGCAGTGCTAAAGGGACTGCGACATACAATGAGCAGTTCTTC	CSAKGTATYNEQFF
TRBJ2-1	.	TRBV10-3	few	TGTGCCATCAGTAGAGCGAATGAGCAGTTCTTC	CAISRANEQFF
TRBJ2-7	TRBD2	TRBV7-2	many	TGTGCCAGCAGCTACGGGACTAGTGGTTCCTGGACCTACGAGCAGTACTTC	CASSYGTSGSWTYEQYF
TRBJ2-7	TRBD1	TRBV5-1	.	TGCGCCAGCAGCGCCCACAGGGGGCCCAGCGAGCAGTACTTC	CASSAHRGPSEQYF
TRBJ2-3	TRBD2	TRBV20-1	.	TGCAGTGCTAGAGATTTGGTAGCGGGAGCAACAGATACGCAGTATTTT	CSARDLVAGATDTQYF
TRBJ2-3	.	TRBV5-4	.	TGTGCCAGCAGGGACTCTCAGGCGTCCTCAGATACGCAGTATTTT	CASRDSQASSDTQYF
TRBJ2-2	.	TRBV7-3	few	TGTGCCAGCAGCTCGGGACTCACGAACACCGGGGAGCTGTTTTTT	CASSSGLTNTGELFF
TRBJ1-1	TRBD1	TRBV18	many	TGTGCCAGCTCACCAGCCCAAGGGACAGGCCTTAACACTGAAGCTTTCTTT	CASSPAQGTGLNTEAFF
TRBJ2-1	TRBD2	TRBV6-6	.	TGTGCCAGCAGTTACCCCGGGACAGTTAGGACTAGCGGGACGAATGAGCAGTTCTTC	CASSYPGTVRTSGTNEQFF
TRBJ2-3	.	TRBV11-2	.	TGTGCCAGCAGCTCTACGTTGGGAGAGGCAGATACGCAGTATTTT	CASSSTLGEADTQYF
TRBJ1-2	.	TRBV12-3/TRBV12-4	.	TGTGCCAGCAGTCCCGGACATGATGAAGCCTTC	CASSPGHDEAF
TRBJ2-3	.	TRBV28	few	TGTGCCAGCAGTTTAGGATTGGTCAACTTGGCAGATACGCAGTATTTT	CASSLGLVNLADTQYF
TRBJ2-1	TRBD2	TRBV9	few	TGTGCCAGCAGCGTAGGGGGGGGATGGAACAATGAGCAGTTCTTC	CASSVGGGWNNEQFF
TRBJ1-1	.	TRBV6-5	many	TGTGCCAGCAGTTACACTGGGTTAGGGGAAATCACTGAAGCTTTCTTT	CASSYTGLGEITEAFF
TRBJ1-1	.	TRBV12-3/TRBV12-4	few	TGTGCCAGCAGAGCACAGGGTATGAACACTGAAGCTTTCTTT	CASRAQGMNTEAFF
TRBJ1-1	.	TRBV19	few	TGTGCCACTCTACCCCGGGACAAGAACACTGAAGCTTTCTTT	CATLPRDKNTEAFF
TRBJ2-1	.	TRBV18	.	TGTGCCAGCTCACCAAATCTAGCCGACGTTGCGTTCTTC	CASSPNLADVAFF
TRBJ2-3	TRBD1	TRBV19	few	TGTGCCAGTAGTACCCTCAGACAGGGGGGAGATACGCAGTATTTT	CASSTLRQGGDTQYF
TRBJ1-2	.	TRBV11-2	.	TGTGCCAGCAGCCTACACCGGGCCCCGACGGACTATGGCTACACCTTC	CASSLHRAPTDYGYTF
TRBJ2-1	TRBD2	TRBV15	few	TGTGCCACCAGCAGTCCTAGCGGGGTCTACAATGAGCAGTTCTTC	CATSSPSGVYNEQFF
TRBJ2-5	.	TRBV7-2	many	TGTGCCAGCAGCTCTCTGTACCAAGAGACCCAGTACTTC	CASSSLYQETQYF
TRBJ1-2	.	TRBV4-1	few	TGCGCCAGCAGCCACCCCGAAGGGGGGCTCGGTAATGGCTACACCTTC	CASSHPEGGLGNGYTF